This T cell receptor (beta chain) was obtained from a study of monozygotic twins with inflammatory bowel disease. Findings and caveats of the study: Relative clonotype sharing with others was diminished in IBD patients versus healthy twins, particularly with disease activity. A reduction in TCRbeta diversity (inverse Simpson) was seen in IBD patients relative to healthy co-twins.

Points on this clonotype: Antigen specificity is unknown.

Researchers used template switching to add UMIs featuring a 6-nucleotide sample barcode. TCRdb re-called the 5' RACE reads and gives one entry per CDR3 protein, without DNA. Its table records nearly 450,000 distinct CDR3 sequences. Sequencing was carried out using blood. The sequence derives from a human donor with ulcerative colitis or Crohn's disease, or a healthy co-twin of an affected twin (not recorded which).

CDR3 amino acids: CACSRQFGNEQFF. The chain carries TRBV7-6 and TRBJ2-1. The CDR3 extends over 13 amino acids. Germline CDR1 SGHVS, CDR2 FNYEAQ.